This T cell receptor beta chain was observed in a study of PD-L1 blockade in urothelial cancer. The overall study: Blood samples had a median of 141,255 T cells.

The ends were cut back, 4 bases at V and 0 bases at J, with 13 bases in the middle. This CDR3 contains 15 residues. Germline assignment: CDR1 SGHDT and CDR2 YYEEEE. Produced via immunoSEQ multiplex PCR; TCRdb's table is partial and in-frame only. The sample records about 50,000 clones, about 86% being singletons. Time point described: pretreatment peripheral blood. Sequencing was performed on PBMCs, taken around atezolizumab (anti-PD-L1) treatment. The origin of this receptor is an older man with urothelial cancer. This chain connects TRBV5-6 to TRBJ1-2; TRBD1 might be the D (5 bases). The CDR3 nucleotides read TGTGCCAGCAGCCGTGCGGGGGGGACTAACTATGGCTACACCTTC. This encodes CASSRAGGTNYGYTF.